The 31 T cell receptor beta chains presented below share a single source sample, sequenced in a study of blood T cell repertoires in COVID-19. The repertoire was sequenced with immunoSEQ multiplex PCR; TCRdb's copy has only in-frame clones and lacks some. The repertoire consists of some 130,000 clones, with 78% occurring once and the leading ten covering roughly 9.8%. Sequencing was carried out using peripheral blood. Every receptor here comes from a man aged 60 to 69 who had recovered from COVID-19.

V usage is TRBV7-2 and J usage is TRBJ2-7; 8 nucleotides agree with TRBD1. Trimming at V came to 4 bases and at J to 3 bases, leaving 8 bases not matched to a gene. The germline CDR1 and CDR2 sequences are SGHTA and FQGNSA. The CDR3 spans 15 residues. The CDR3 region is CASSSDRGRVYEQYF. CDR3 bases: TGTGCCAGCAGCTCAGACAGGGGAAGAGTCTACGAGCAGTACTTC.

Here the CDR3 DNA reads TGTGCCAGCAGTTACTCGATAGCTTCGGGGGGGGCCCGGCGAGGTGAGCAGTTCTTC. Encoded protein: CASSYSIASGGARRGEQFF. The chain joins TRBV6-2 or TRBV6-3 to TRBJ2-1; TRBD2 aligns across 8 bases. There are 19 residues in the CDR3. The germline CDR1 and CDR2 sequences are MNHEY and SVGEGT. The ends lost 0 bases at V and 9 bases at J; junction bases unmatched: 19.

With respect to this clone: An end of the junction does not agree with germline; a read error may underlie this. The CDR3 loop reads CASSLEQANVLTF. The CDR3 bases are TGTGCCAGTAGTTTAGAACAGGCCAACGTCCTGACTTTC. V gene TRBV19 combines with J gene TRBJ2-6; D is unclear. CDR3 length: 13 residues. CDR1 is LNHDA, CDR2 SQIVND, per germline (reference sequence).

J is TRBJ2-7 and V is TRBV30, with 8 bases matching TRBD1. Germline V gene data show CDR1 as GTSNPN and CDR2 as SVGIG (reference sequence). J lost 6 bases, V lost 2 bases, and 9 bases had no gene match. The CDR3 covers 14 residues. The CDR3 DNA reads TGTGCCTGGAGTCCAGGGGGCGCCGCCTTCGAGCAGTACTTC. It is translated as CAWSPGGAAFEQYF.

In its sample, this clone was seen a few times. CDR3 sequence (DNA): TGTGCCAGCAGCTTGCTACTTCGGGGGAACACCGGGGAGCTGTTTTTT. Residues: CASSLLLRGNTGELFF. The rearrangement links TRBV5-6 to TRBJ2-2; D might be TRBD2 (5 bases). Germline V lookup: CDR1 SGHDT, CDR2 YYEEEE. This CDR3 comprises 16 residues. Trimming removed 1 base at V and 1 base at J, with 11 bases between.

The chain is built from TRBV9 and TRBJ1-3; TRBD1 might be the D (5 bases). The V end lost 5 bases, the J end lost 0 bases, and 15 bases lay between the germline ends. CDR3 length: 16 residues. Germline V gene lookup returns CDR1 SGDLS and CDR2 YYNGEE. The DNA for the CDR3 is TGTGCCAGCAGTGAATTTTCCCAGGGCTCTGGAAACACCATATATTTT. Amino acid sequence: CASSEFSQGSGNTIYF.

The chain couples TRBV3-1 (or the pseudogene TRBV3-2) to TRBJ2-7, with TRBD2 matching 14 bases. The junction had 3 bases not matched to a gene; V was cut back by 6 bases and J by 5 bases. CDR1 is LGHDT, CDR2 YNNKEL, per germline (reference sequence). CDR3 length: 14 residues. The chain's CDR3 is CASSLGLAGDEQYF. CDR3 in DNA: TGTGCCAGCAGTTTGGGACTAGCGGGAGACGAGCAGTACTTC.

This clone was recorded only once. The CDR3 DNA follows: TGTGCCAGCAGTTTGAACGCAGGGATCGGCTACACCTTC. It codes for CASSLNAGIGYTF. The V and J genes are TRBV28 and TRBJ1-2; TRBD1 might be the D (5 bases). Germline V gives CDR1 MDHEN, CDR2 SYDVKM. The length of the CDR3 is 13 residues. V shed 3 bases and J shed 8 bases, with 13 bases lying between them.

This sequence joins TRBV9 and TRBJ1-2, with 7 bases aligning to TRBD1. The trim removed 2 bases at V and 1 base at J, leaving 5 bases unmatched. The germline gives CDR1 SGDLS, CDR2 YYNGEE. The length of the CDR3 is 15 residues. The CDR3: CASSVGTVHNYGYTF. CDR3 DNA: TGTGCCAGCAGCGTCGGGACAGTACATAACTATGGCTACACCTTC.

This chain joins TRBV3-1 (or the pseudogene TRBV3-2) and TRBJ2-7; TRBD2 might be the D (6 bases). This CDR3 has 15 amino acids. Trimming removed 5 bases from V and 1 base from J, with 15 bases in between. Per germline, CDR1 LGHDT and CDR2 YNNKEL (reference sequence). The CDR3 sequence: CASSFKREESYEQYF. DNA of the CDR3: TGTGCCAGCAGCTTTAAGAGGGAGGAGTCCTACGAGCAGTACTTC.

This clone was observed once. The chain recombines TRBV4-2 with TRBJ2-5; TRBD2 agrees at 8 bases. V trimming: 2 bases; J trimming: 4 bases; junction bases outside the gene matches: 6. The CDR3 runs 15 residues. The V gene's germline CDR1 is LGHNA and CDR2 YNFKEQ. The CDR3 DNA sequence: TGTGCCAGCAGCCAAATGGCGGGAGGAGGAGAGACCCAGTACTTC. Translation gives CASSQMAGGGETQYF.

The chain is built from TRBV28 and TRBJ1-5, with D possibly matching TRBD1 (6 bases). The CDR3 covers 15 residues. Trimming stripped 6 bases from V and 7 bases from J, with 19 bases between. Germline-derived CDR1 and CDR2 are MDHEN and SYDVKM. The CDR3 spells CASSPQAGARQPQHF. The CDR3 DNA reads as TGTGCCAGCAGCCCTCAGGCGGGGGCGCGACAGCCCCAGCATTTT.

V is TRBV19 and J is TRBJ1-5, with D possibly matching TRBD1 (6 bases). The length of the CDR3 is 15 residues. Germline V lookup: CDR1 LNHDA, CDR2 SQIVND (reference sequence). V was cut by 4 bases and J by 5 bases, with 15 bases left in between. The CDR3 region is CASSTLQGGDQPQHF. The DNA of the CDR3 is TGTGCCAGTAGTACTCTACAGGGTGGGGATCAGCCCCAGCATTTT.

This clone was picked up a small number of times. This chain links TRBV28 with TRBJ1-5; 7 bases are a match to TRBD1. Germline assignment: CDR1 MDHEN and CDR2 SYDVKM. This CDR3 comprises 14 residues. The V gene end was trimmed by 7 bases and the J gene end by 5 bases; junction bases not matched to a gene: 8. CDR3 in amino acids: CASIPTGDHQPQHF. The CDR3 DNA follows: TGTGCCAGCATCCCAACAGGGGACCATCAGCCCCAGCATTTT. Full variable domain (missing parts from reference TRBV28 and TRBJ1-5): DVKVTQSSRYLVKRTGEKVFLECVQDMDHENMFWYRQDPGLGLRLIYFSYDVKMKEKGDIPEGYSVSREKKERFSLILESASTNQTSMYLCASIPTGDHQPQHFGDGTRLSIL.

The chain joins TRBV30 to TRBJ2-1; 10 nucleotides line up with TRBD2. The CDR3 loop spans 16 amino acids. V gave up 1 base and J gave up 4 bases; unmatched junction bases: 7. Germline lookup yields CDR1 GTSNPN and CDR2 SVGIG (reference sequence). Here the CDR3 reads CAWSAGASGGYNEQFF. In nucleotides, the CDR3 is TGTGCCTGGAGTGCGGGGGCTAGCGGGGGATACAATGAGCAGTTCTTC. The complete variable domain, with remaining parts taken from reference TRBV30 and TRBJ2-1, reads SQTIHQWPATLVQPVGSPLSLECTVEGTSNPNLYWYRQAAGRGLQLLFYSVGIGQISSEVPQNLSASRPQDRQFILSSKKLLLSDSGFYLCAWSAGASGGYNEQFFGPGTRLTVL.

V is TRBV14 and J is TRBJ1-2, with no clear D. In germline, CDR1 is SGHDN, CDR2 FVKESK. The ends were cut back, 0 bases at V and 4 bases at J, with 3 bases in the middle. This CDR3 spans 12 amino acids. CDR3 coding DNA: TGTGCCAGCAGCCAAGAACTCTATGGCTACACCTTC. Translation: CASSQELYGYTF.

This clone was recorded at least ten times. This chain connects TRBV6-5 to TRBJ2-5; 11 nucleotides line up with TRBD1. V dropped 10 bases and J dropped 4; count of bases not matched to a gene: 2. The germline V gene has CDR1 MNHEY and CDR2 SVGAGI. This CDR3 region has 12 residues. The chain's CDR3 is CATGTGGETQYF. The CDR3 DNA sequence: TGTGCCACCGGGACAGGGGGAGAGACCCAGTACTTC.

This clone appeared a single time. The DNA for the CDR3 is TGTGCCAGCAGCTTACAGAGCTATAGCAATCAGCCCCAGCATTTT. Amino acid sequence: CASSLQSYSNQPQHF. The chain uses TRBV6-2 or TRBV6-3 and TRBJ1-5; D not resolved. Trimming took off 6 bases at V and 0 bases at J, with 12 bases between the two ends. CDR3 length: 15 residues. Germline assignment: CDR1 MNHEY and CDR2 SVGEGT.

Only a few counts were recorded for this clone. The chain uses TRBV5-5 and TRBJ2-7; possibly TRBD1 for D (5 bases). The ends were cut back, 2 bases at V and 0 bases at J, with 9 bases in the middle. The CDR3 consists of 14 residues. Germline CDR1 reads SGHKS; CDR2 reads YYEKEE (reference sequence). The CDR3 loop reads CASSFQGRSYEQYF. CDR3 DNA: TGTGCCAGCAGCTTTCAGGGCCGCTCCTACGAGCAGTACTTC.

The chain is built from TRBV7-2 and TRBJ2-7, with 12 nucleotides matching TRBD1. V lost 3 bases, J lost 4 bases, and 7 bases stayed unmatched. Germline loops: CDR1 SGHTA, CDR2 FQGNSA. The CDR3 covers 16 residues. The DNA for the CDR3 is TGTGCCAGCAGCTTCGCCGGGACAGGGGGCTTGTACGAGCAGTACTTC. Translated: CASSFAGTGGLYEQYF.

This clone appeared a few times. J is TRBJ2-4 and V is TRBV19; D gene ambiguous. CDR3 length equals 15 residues. V lost 4 bases and J 0 bases, leaving 10 bases between the germline ends. Germline assignment: CDR1 LNHDA and CDR2 SQIVND (reference sequence). CDR3 residues: CASSNRHLAKNIQYF. CDR3 nucleotides: TGTGCCAGTAGTAATAGACATCTAGCCAAAAACATTCAGTACTTC.

The chain carries TRBV2 and TRBJ1-1, with D possibly matching TRBD1 (6 bases). The V and J ends lost 5 bases and 0 bases respectively, with 10 bases between them. The CDR3 totals 14 residues. CDR1 SNHLY and CDR2 FYNNEI come from the germline V gene. CDR3 in amino acids: CASSRQDLNTEAFF. In DNA, the CDR3 is TGTGCCAGCAGTCGACAGGATCTGAACACTGAAGCTTTCTTT.

The chain employs TRBV27 and TRBJ2-1; TRBD2 matches at 13 bases. This CDR3 region has 18 residues. V lost 7 bases and J lost 7; bases outside the gene matches: 16. In germline, CDR1 is MNHEY, CDR2 SMNVEV (reference sequence). The CDR3 here is CASILNPLTSGRMNEQFF. CDR3 in DNA: TGTGCCAGCATCCTAAACCCGCTGACTAGCGGGAGGATGAATGAGCAGTTCTTC.

This chain uses TRBV29-1 with TRBJ2-3; 11 bases are shared with TRBD1. The J segment lost 3 bases and the V segment lost 4 bases, leaving 3 bases of the junction unmatched. CDR3 length: 14 residues. CDR1 is SQVTM and CDR2 is ANQGSEA in the germline V gene. DNA of the CDR3: TGCAGCGTTGCAGGACAGGGGGCGACAGATACGCAGTATTTT. As protein: CSVAGQGATDTQYF.

The genes are TRBV18 and TRBJ1-2; D might be TRBD1 (6 bases). The CDR3 has 15 residues. Trimming removed 0 bases from V and 4 bases from J, with 12 bases in between. CDR1 is KGHSH and CDR2 is LQKENI in the germline V gene. The DNA for the CDR3 is TGTGCCAGCTCACCACCAGAACAGGGTAGCTATGGCTACACCTTC. Its protein product is CASSPPEQGSYGYTF.

V gene TRBV19 combines with J gene TRBJ2-7, with 9 bases identical to TRBD2. This CDR3 has 15 amino acids. Unmatched junction bases numbered 14, after V lost 7 bases and J lost 7 bases. Per the germline V gene, CDR1 is LNHDA and CDR2 is SQIVND (reference sequence). Written as DNA, the CDR3 is TGTGCCAGTAAGGATGTGACTAGCGGCCCGGGTGAGCAGTACTTC. Its protein is CASKDVTSGPGEQYF.

The genes are TRBV4-1 and TRBJ2-1, with 7 nucleotides matching TRBD1. The germline gives CDR1 MGHRA, CDR2 YSYEKL. The junction had 14 bases not matched to a gene; V was cut back by 3 bases and J by 6 bases. The CDR3 has 17 amino acids. The CDR3: CASSHVSTGSISNEQFF. In DNA form, the CDR3 reads TGCGCCAGCAGCCATGTCTCGACAGGGTCGATCAGCAATGAGCAGTTCTTC.

The chain links TRBV7-8 to TRBJ2-4; tentatively, D is TRBD2 (5 bases). Germline V CDR1 and CDR2: SGHVS, FQNEAQ. Trimming took off 4 bases at V and 3 bases at J, with 13 bases between the two ends. This CDR3 has 15 amino acids. The CDR3: CASSSPTGSKNIQYF. Written as DNA, the CDR3 is TGTGCCAGCAGCTCTCCCACGGGGAGCAAAAACATTCAGTACTTC.

This clone is a singleton in its sample. The chain couples TRBV5-1 to TRBJ2-1; D remains unclear. From germline, CDR1 is SGHRS and CDR2 YFSETQ. V was pared by 4 bases and J by 9 bases, with 8 bases between. The CDR3 loop spans 11 amino acids. CDR3 region: CASSLSGEQFF. The CDR3 DNA reads as TGCGCCAGCAGCCTTTCAGGTGAGCAGTTCTTC.

In nucleotides, the CDR3 is TGTGCCAGCAGTGAGGGGTGGACTATCTACGAGCAGTACTTC. Translating gives CASSEGWTIYEQYF. J is TRBJ2-7 and V is TRBV2, with D perhaps matching TRBD2 (6 bases). CDR1 SNHLY and CDR2 FYNNEI come from the germline V gene. The CDR3 runs to 14 residues. Trimming left V 3 bases short and J 3 bases short, with 12 bases between.

This chain uses TRBV28 with TRBJ1-5; D call uncertain. V lost 5 bases, J lost 4 bases, and 12 bases lay in between. Germline V gene lookup returns CDR1 MDHEN and CDR2 SYDVKM. The CDR3 length is 14 residues. The CDR3 DNA is TGTGCCAGCAGTATGCCGGGTTCTAATCAGCCCCAGCATTTT. Translating it yields CASSMPGSNQPQHF.